A single sample is the source of the 5 T cell receptor beta chains below, sequenced in a study of shared clonotypes between healthy human individuals. The table came from immunoSEQ multiplex PCR; TCRdb's copy has only in-frame clones and leaves some out. The data show over 2 million clones, roughly 92% seen once. Sequencing was carried out using naive CD4+ T cells from PBMCs. Regarding subset: CD45RA+ positively selected. Source of these receptors: a man aged 18 to 29 in good health. Some clones in this sample may be carry-over from other donors' samples.

The V gene is TRBV7-2, the J gene TRBJ1-3, with D uncertain. Germline loops: CDR1 SGHTA, CDR2 FQGNSA. The CDR3 is made up of 17 amino acids. The V gene lost 2 bases and the J gene lost 4 bases, with 18 bases spanning the gap. CDR3 nucleotides: TGTGCCAGCAGCTTACTGAGGGCTTCGAGTTTAGGAAACACCATATATTTT. It yields the protein CASSLLRASSLGNTIYF.

The chain combines TRBV4-1 with TRBJ2-2, with D possibly matching TRBD2 (6 bases). Trimming left V 5 bases short and J 1 base short, with 11 bases between. CDR1 is MGHRA and CDR2 is YSYEKL in the germline V gene. The CDR3 spans 15 residues. CDR3 residues: CASSGGLLNTGELFF. The CDR3 bases are TGCGCCAGCAGCGGGGGACTGCTGAACACCGGGGAGCTGTTTTTT.

V is TRBV15 and J is TRBJ2-7; 7 bases agree with TRBD1. The V segment lost 1 base and the J segment 6 bases; nucleotides outside the gene matches: 0. Germline lookup yields CDR1 LNHNV and CDR2 YYDKDF (reference sequence). CDR3 size: 12 residues. As DNA, the CDR3 is TGTGCCACCAGCAGAGGGGACAGCGAGCAGTACTTC. It translates to CATSRGDSEQYF.

As regards this clone: The same CDR3 also results from other DNA sequences found in this sample. The J gene is TRBJ2-1, the V gene TRBV5-1; D might be TRBD2 (6 bases). The CDR3 sequence is 15 residues long. CDR1 and CDR2 from the germline V gene are SGHRS and YFSETQ. Trimming left V 0 bases short and J 4 bases short, with 11 bases between. For the CDR3, the DNA is TGCGCCAGCAGCTTGGCCGGGACTGCGTACAATGAGCAGTTCTTC. This encodes CASSLAGTAYNEQFF.

As DNA, the CDR3 is TGTGCCAGCAGCGCTAGGATTGGGACAGGGGGCGCAGAGACCCAGTACTTC. It is translated as CASSARIGTGGAETQYF. The chain uses TRBV7-9 and TRBJ2-5, with TRBD1 identical over 12 bases. The germline V gene has CDR1 SEHNR and CDR2 FQNEAQ (reference sequence). The CDR3 length is 17 residues. Trimming at V came to 5 bases and at J to 4 bases, leaving 11 bases not matched to a gene.